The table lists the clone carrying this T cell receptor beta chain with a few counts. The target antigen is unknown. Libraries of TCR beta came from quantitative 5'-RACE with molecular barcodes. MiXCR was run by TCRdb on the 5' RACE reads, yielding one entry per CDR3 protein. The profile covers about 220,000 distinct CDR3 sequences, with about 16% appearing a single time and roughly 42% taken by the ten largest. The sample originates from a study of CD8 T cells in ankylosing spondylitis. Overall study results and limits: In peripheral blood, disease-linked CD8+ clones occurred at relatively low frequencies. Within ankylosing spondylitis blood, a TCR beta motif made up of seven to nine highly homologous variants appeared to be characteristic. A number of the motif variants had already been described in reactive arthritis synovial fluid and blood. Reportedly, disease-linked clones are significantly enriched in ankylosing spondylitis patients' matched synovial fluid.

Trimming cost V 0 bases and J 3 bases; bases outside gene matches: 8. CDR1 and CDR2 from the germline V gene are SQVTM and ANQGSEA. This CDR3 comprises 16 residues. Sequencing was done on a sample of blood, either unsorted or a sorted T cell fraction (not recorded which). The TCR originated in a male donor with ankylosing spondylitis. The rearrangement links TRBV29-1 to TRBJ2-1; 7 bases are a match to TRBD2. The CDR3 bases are TGCAGCGTTGAAGATCGGGCGGGAGTGGACTACAATGAGCAGTTCTTC. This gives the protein CSVEDRAGVDYNEQFF.